This T cell receptor (beta chain) was captured in a study of CD8 T cells in ankylosing spondylitis. General observations from the study: Seemingly distinctive of ankylosing spondylitis blood was a TCR beta motif formed by eight highly homologous variants.

CDR3 length: 16 amino acids. Germline V gives CDR1 SGHTA, CDR2 FQGNSA. J lost 0 bases, V lost 6 bases, and 6 bases had no gene match. Quantitative 5'-RACE with molecular barcodes generated TCR beta libraries. TCRdb reprocessed the 5' RACE reads via MiXCR and lists one record per CDR3 protein. The profile shows some 38,000 distinct CDR3 sequences, around 10% of them singletons. This clonotype was detected ten times or more. What it recognizes is unknown. The sample taken for sequencing was blood, either unsorted or a sorted T cell fraction (not recorded which). J is TRBJ2-3 and V is TRBV7-2; the match to TRBD2 covers 10 bases. This TCR derives from a male donor with ankylosing spondylitis or in good health (not recorded which). The CDR3 DNA sequence: TGTGCCAGCAGTCGACTAGCGGGCGGGAGCACAGATACGCAGTATTTT. It yields the protein CASSRLAGGSTDTQYF.